This TCR beta chain was captured in a study of T-cell reconstitution after alpha-beta-depleted transplantation in children. During its preparation, the TCRbeta library received unique molecular identifiers. TCRdb used MiXCR to reprocess the PCR reads, holding one entry per CDR3 protein. Counted here are 500,000 to 750,000 distinct CDR3 sequences, 27% occurring once; the ten biggest clones make up around a third. The germline V and J ends were trimmed by 4 bases and 3 bases, with 13 bases remaining between them. CDR1 is MGHRA, CDR2 YSYEKL, per germline. The CDR3 covers 15 residues. The clonotype was recovered from a boy under three years old with Wiskott-Aldrich syndrome, due to receive a stem cell transplant. The chain combines TRBV4-1 with TRBJ2-4; D is perhaps TRBD2 (6 bases). The source was PBMCs, collected before TCRalphabeta/CD19-depleted stem cell transplant. CDR3 protein: CASSPGEAGKNIQYF. In DNA, the CDR3 is TGCGCCAGCAGCCCCGGGGAGGCCGGCAAAAACATTCAGTACTTC.